The 5 T cell receptor beta chains below were found in one sample sequenced in a study of blood T cell repertoires in COVID-19. Some clones are missing from TCRdb's copy, which holds only in-frame ones; the method was immunoSEQ multiplex PCR. Here the sample spans over 250,000 clones, around nine tenths being singletons. The specimen sequenced was peripheral blood. Every receptor here comes from a woman between 70 and 85 years old with COVID-19, enrolled during active disease.

This chain joins TRBV20-1 and TRBJ2-7, with 9 bases lining up with TRBD1. The length of the CDR3 is 11 residues. Germline values: CDR1 DFQATT, CDR2 SNEGSKA (reference sequence). V lost 6 bases, J lost 4 bases, and 1 base stayed unmatched. CDR3 coding DNA: TGCAGTGCGGGACAGGGTTACGAGCAGTACTTC. Protein sequence: CSAGQGYEQYF.

Concerning this clone: The identical CDR3 is also encoded by other nucleotide sequences in the sample. The rearrangement links TRBV3-1 (or the pseudogene TRBV3-2) to TRBJ2-2, with D tentatively TRBD1 (5 bases). Trimming stripped 1 base from V and 4 bases from J, with 10 bases between. This CDR3 region has 15 residues. CDR1 and CDR2 from the germline V gene are LGHDT and YNNKEL (reference sequence). CDR3 region: CASSQGTGPTGELFF. Here the CDR3 DNA reads TGTGCCAGCAGCCAAGGAACAGGACCCACCGGGGAGCTGTTTTTT.

A note on this clone: At one of its ends the junction is not consistent with the germline gene, which may arise from a read error. This chain links TRBV3-1 (or the pseudogene TRBV3-2) with TRBJ2-7; TRBD2 matches at 14 bases. Germline lookup yields CDR1 LGHDT and CDR2 YNNKEL (reference sequence). The CDR3 has 14 residues. CDR3 bases: TGTGCCAGCAACTACTCCGGGACTAGCGGGAGCCTTCACTTC. It encodes CASNYSGTSGSLHF.

This chain connects TRBV5-1 to TRBJ2-1; D is perhaps TRBD1 (6 bases). The CDR3 is 14 residues long. The V end lost 0 bases, the J end lost 9 bases, and 13 bases lay between the germline ends. The germline CDR1 and CDR2 sequences are SGHRS and YFSETQ. Here the CDR3 reads CASSLDREGGEQFF. The CDR3 DNA sequence: TGCGCCAGCAGCTTGGACAGGGAAGGGGGTGAGCAGTTCTTC.

J is TRBJ2-7 and V is TRBV5-5; 7 bases map to TRBD2. The CDR3 loop spans 15 amino acids. CDR1 and CDR2 from the germline V gene are SGHKS and YYEKEE (reference sequence). V lost 4 bases to trimming and J lost 4 bases; unmatched junction nucleotides: 11. CDR3 sequence reads: CASSRWGGREYEQYF. The DNA of the CDR3 is TGTGCCAGCAGCCGTTGGGGAGGGAGGGAATACGAGCAGTACTTC.